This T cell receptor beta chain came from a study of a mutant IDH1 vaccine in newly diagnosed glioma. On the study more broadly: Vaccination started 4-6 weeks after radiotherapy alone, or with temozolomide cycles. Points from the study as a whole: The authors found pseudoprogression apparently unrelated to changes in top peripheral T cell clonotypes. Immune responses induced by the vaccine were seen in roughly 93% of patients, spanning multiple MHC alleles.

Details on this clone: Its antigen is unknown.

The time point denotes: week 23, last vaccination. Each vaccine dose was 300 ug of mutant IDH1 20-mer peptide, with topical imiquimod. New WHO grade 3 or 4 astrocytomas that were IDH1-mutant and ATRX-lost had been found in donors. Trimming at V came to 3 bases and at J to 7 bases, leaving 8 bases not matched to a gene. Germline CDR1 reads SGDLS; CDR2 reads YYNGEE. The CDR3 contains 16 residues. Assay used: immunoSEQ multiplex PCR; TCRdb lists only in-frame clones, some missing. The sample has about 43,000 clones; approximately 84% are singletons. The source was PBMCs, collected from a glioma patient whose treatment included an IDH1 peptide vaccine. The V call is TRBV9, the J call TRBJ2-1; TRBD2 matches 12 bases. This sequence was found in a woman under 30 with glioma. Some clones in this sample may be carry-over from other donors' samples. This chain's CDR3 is CASSAGGGLAGNEQFF. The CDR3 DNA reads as TGTGCCAGCAGCGCCGGGGGGGGACTAGCGGGTAATGAGCAGTTCTTC.